This TCR beta chain was recorded in a study of T cell repertoires in cytomegalovirus infection. Overall study: The authors used CMV epitopes that were HLA-C-restricted (recently identified) and HLA-B-restricted (well studied). Through public TCR beta signatures, both CMV infection and matching HLA type were indicated.

In the case of this clonotype: As yet, its antigen is unknown.

V lost 4 bases, J lost 11 bases, and 8 bases stayed unmatched. The CDR3 has 12 amino acids. Germline lookup yields CDR1 LGHNA and CDR2 YNFKEQ. Study-level findings and limits: In two of eight donors, the top clonotype was HLA-C-restricted CMV-specific. Carriage of CMV together with the relevant HLA was identifiable through cumulative public TCR beta family frequency.

TCRdb reprocessed the reads via MiXCR and lists one record per CDR3 protein. This table holds approximately 910,000 distinct CDR3 sequences, approximately 32% found once. This rearrangement joins TRBV4-2 to TRBJ2-7; the match to TRBD1 covers 7 bases. The clonotype comes from a human donor in good health (CMV status not recorded). Some clones in this sample may be carry-over from other donors' samples. Sequenced here: cultured CD8+ T cells from PBMCs, sampled from culture after CMV antigen stimulation. The CDR3 spells CASSLGAGTEYF. The CDR3 DNA reads as TGTGCCAGCAGCCTTGGGGCCGGGACAGAGTACTTC.